These 5 T cell receptor beta chains came from one sample sequenced in a study of T cells expressing NK-cell markers. TCRdb re-called the 5' RACE reads and shows each CDR3 protein once, DNA omitted. Its table lists fewer than 40,000 distinct CDR3 sequences. The sequencing input was blood T cells: a sorted CD56 or NKG2C T cell subset, CD4+ or CD8+ T cells, or bulk PBMC T cells (not recorded which). The origin of the receptors is a woman aged 18 to 75 in good health.

The V gene is TRBV29-1, the J gene TRBJ2-7. Germline CDR1 and CDR2: SQVTM and ANQGSEA. The CDR3 has 13 residues. The CDR3 sequence: CSVLGTGSYEQYF.

This sequence joins TRBV6-5 and TRBJ1-4; lacking DNA, the TRBD1 call made by TCRdb goes unchecked. CDR1 is MNHEY and CDR2 is SVGAGI in the germline V gene. The CDR3 sequence is 17 residues long. The CDR3 sequence is CASSYSREPRFNEKLFF.

The chain carries TRBV28 and TRBJ1-5; TCRdb designates TRBD1, a call that cannot be tested without DNA. This CDR3 is built from 18 residues. Per the germline V gene, CDR1 is MDHEN and CDR2 is SYDVKM. The CDR3 loop is CASSLGTGGIMSNQPQHF.

CDR3 in amino acids: CSAPGQMNTEAFF. The chain employs TRBV20-1 and TRBJ1-1; absent DNA, TCRdb's TRBD1 call cannot be checked. The germline CDR1 and CDR2 sequences are DFQATT and SNEGSKA (reference sequence). This CDR3 region has 13 residues.

The chain employs TRBV27 and TRBJ2-3; the TRBD2 assignment by TCRdb is unverifiable without DNA. CDR1 and CDR2 from the germline V gene are MNHEY and SMNVEV (reference sequence). The CDR3 totals 15 residues. The CDR3 is CASSPLAGVTDTQYF.